A selection of T cell receptor beta chains follows, all from one sample in a study of T cells in Graves' hyperthyroidism and ophthalmopathy. TCRdb recomputed calls from the multiplex PCR reads with MiXCR, one row per CDR3 protein. The sample lists roughly 380,000 distinct CDR3 sequences; roughly 13% were seen once. The sequenced sample was blood. The receptors stem from a woman between 18 and 30 years old with Graves' hyperthyroidism. CDR3s include the opening cysteine and the closing phenylalanine or tryptophan. A D gene is named only where the DNA matches it firmly. The size field is filled for only some rows; it gives once, few, many or a size class.

d_gene	abundance	j_gene	v_gene	CDR3nt	CDR3aa
.	few	TRBJ1-2	TRBV27	TGTGCCACCAAAAAACAGGGTCCTAACTATGGCTACACCTTC	CATKKQGPNYGYTF
TRBD1	many	TRBJ1-5	TRBV4-1	TGCGCCAGCAGCCAAGAAATCACAGGGGGCAATCAGCCCCAGCATTTT	CASSQEITGGNQPQHF
.	many	TRBJ1-4	TRBV5-1	TGCGCCAGCAGAAAGACGGATACCAATGAAAAACTGTTTTTT	CASRKTDTNEKLFF
.	many	TRBJ2-7	TRBV10-3	TGTGCCATCGTGGACAGGGTCGGGGGGGAGCAGTACTTC	CAIVDRVGGEQYF
.	many	TRBJ2-1	TRBV27	TGTGCCAGCAGTATCATACAGAGCTCCTACAATGAGCAGTTCTTC	CASSIIQSSYNEQFF
TRBD2	many	TRBJ2-7	TRBV11-2	TGTGCCAGCAGTCGGGGGGGGGACTTGAGGGTCTACGAGCAGTACTTC	CASSRGGDLRVYEQYF
.	many	TRBJ2-3	TRBV6-1	TGTGCCACCATGCCAGGGGGGCGGGAAACGAAAGATACGCAGTATTTT	CATMPGGRETKDTQYF
TRBD1	.	TRBJ2-5	TRBV18	TGTGCCAGCTCCCCTCCCGGGACAGGAAACCAAGAGACCCAGTACTTC	CASSPPGTGNQETQYF
.	many	TRBJ1-4	TRBV12-3/TRBV12-4	TGTGCCAGCAGCCCCGGGGGGGTCCGTGGCGAAAAACTGTTTTTT	CASSPGGVRGEKLFF
TRBD2	many	TRBJ2-7	TRBV7-9	TGTGCCAGCAGCCACCCCGTTGGGACTAGCGGCAGCCAGGGTGGGTACGAGCAGTACTTC	CASSHPVGTSGSQGGYEQYF
.	.	TRBJ2-1	TRBV20-1	TGCAGTGCTAGGGCCAGCGAAGGCGGTTACAATGAGCAGTTCTTC	CSARASEGGYNEQFF
TRBD2	.	TRBJ2-2	TRBV11-2	TGTGCCAGCAGCTTAGATTGGGGGGGCACCGGGGAGCTGTTTTTT	CASSLDWGGTGELFF
.	many	TRBJ2-3	TRBV28	TGTGCCAGCAGTCTATCCATTCCCACAGATACGCAGTATTTT	CASSLSIPTDTQYF
.	many	TRBJ2-3	TRBV7-9	TGTGCCAGCAGCTTAGTGCGGGGCACAGATACGCAGTATTTT	CASSLVRGTDTQYF
.	many	TRBJ2-7	TRBV12-3/TRBV12-4	TGTGCCAGCAGCTTAATCCCCCCGGGGTTCGGGGACGAGCAGTACTTC	CASSLIPPGFGDEQYF
TRBD1	many	TRBJ2-1	TRBV27	TGTGCCAGCGGCCCCGGGACAGGGTTCGATGAGCAGTTCTTC	CASGPGTGFDEQFF
TRBD1	many	TRBJ2-7	TRBV28	TGTGCCAGCAGTTCCGGGACAGGGCCCTACGAGCAGTACTTC	CASSSGTGPYEQYF
.	few	TRBJ1-2	TRBV25-1	TGTGCCAGCAGTGAATATGGGGGGGACTATGGCTACACCTTC	CASSEYGGDYGYTF
.	.	TRBJ1-1	TRBV6-5	TGTGCCAGCAGTTACTCGAGAGGCAGAATGAACACTGAAGCTTTCTTT	CASSYSRGRMNTEAFF
.	many	TRBJ1-1	TRBV29-1	TGCAGCGTAGCACCGGGACCTGAAGCTTTCTTT	CSVAPGPEAFF
.	.	TRBJ1-5	TRBV19	TGTGCCAGTAGTACAGGGGTCTCAAATCAGCCCCAGCATTTT	CASSTGVSNQPQHF
TRBD1	many	TRBJ2-7	TRBV12-3/TRBV12-4	TGTGCCAGCAGAACAGGGGGCGCTGCCCACGAGCAGTACTTC	CASRTGGAAHEQYF
TRBD2	.	TRBJ2-3	TRBV11-2	TGTGCCAGCAGCCCTACCGGACTAGCGGGGGGCACAGATACGCAGTATTTT	CASSPTGLAGGTDTQYF
.	many	TRBJ2-1	TRBV20-1	TGCAGTGCGGAGTCAGGGGAAACCATCTCCTACAATGAGCAGTTCTTC	CSAESGETISYNEQFF
.	few	TRBJ1-5	TRBV20-1	TGCAGTGCCCCCTTGGGGGGGGGGCAGCCCCAGCATTTT	CSAPLGGGQPQHF
.	few	TRBJ1-2	TRBV20-1	TGCAGTGCTAGAGACCGACACCTCAATAACTATGGCTACACCTTC	CSARDRHLNNYGYTF
TRBD1	many	TRBJ2-1	TRBV24-1	TGTGCCACCAGTGATACTCAGGGGGTCTATGAGCAGTTCTTC	CATSDTQGVYEQFF
.	many	TRBJ2-5	TRBV6-1	TGTGCCAGCAGTGATCAGGAAATAGGGACCCAGTACTTC	CASSDQEIGTQYF
TRBD1	.	TRBJ2-1	TRBV6-1	TGTGCCAGCAGTACCCGACAGGGACCCTTGAGGTTCTTC	CASSTRQGPLRFF
.	.	TRBJ1-2	TRBV29-1	TGCAGCGTAGCAACAGCTGACTATGGCTACACCTTC	CSVATADYGYTF
TRBD2	many	TRBJ2-3	TRBV20-1	TGCAGTGCTAGAGGTTCCACTAGCGGGAGGACAGATACGCAGTATTTT	CSARGSTSGRTDTQYF
TRBD1	few	TRBJ1-4	TRBV7-8	TGTGCCAGCAGCAGGGACAGGGGCTGGGAGGAAAAACTGTTTTTT	CASSRDRGWEEKLFF
.	.	TRBJ2-1	TRBV15	TGTGCCACCAGCAGAGATCGGCGGTCCAATGAGCAGTTCTTC	CATSRDRRSNEQFF
.	many	TRBJ1-5	TRBV27	TGTGCCAGCAGTTTAGGTCCACTACAGCCCCAGCATTTT	CASSLGPLQPQHF
TRBD1	many	TRBJ1-1	TRBV18	TGTGCCAGCTCAGACGACAGGGTGGTCACTGAAGCTTTCTTT	CASSDDRVVTEAFF
.	many	TRBJ1-6	TRBV28	TGTGCCAGCAGTTTACGACCACTTGGATATAATTCACCCCTCCACTTT	CASSLRPLGYNSPLHF
TRBD2	.	TRBJ2-2	TRBV7-2	TGTGCCAGCAGTCGTGGACTAGCGGGGGGGGGCGGGGAGCTGTTTTTT	CASSRGLAGGGGELFF
TRBD1	.	TRBJ1-5	TRBV27	TGTGCCAGCTCGGACAGGGGTTTCCAGCCCCAGCATTTT	CASSDRGFQPQHF
TRBD2	many	TRBJ2-1	TRBV24-1	TGTGCCACCAGTGATCGGGCTAGCGGTGAGCAGTTCTTC	CATSDRASGEQFF
.	many	TRBJ2-2	TRBV2	TGTGCCAGCAGTGGGCCCAACACCGGGGAGCTGTTTTTT	CASSGPNTGELFF
TRBD2	.	TRBJ2-1	TRBV11-2	TGTGCCAGCAGCCCCCCAGCGGGAGGGGCCTACAATGAGCAGTTCTTC	CASSPPAGGAYNEQFF
.	many	TRBJ1-1	TRBV2	TGTGCCAGCAGTGAATTAGGCACTCGGAAAGGAGAAGCTTTCTTT	CASSELGTRKGEAFF